This T cell receptor beta chain is from a study of cytomegalovirus exposure and HLA in healthy donors. Regarding the study as a whole: Cytomegalovirus-associated status was assigned to 150 or so TCR beta chains. Specificity for CMV antigens was confirmed in vitro for a few of the CMV-associated chains.

Concerning this clone itself: What it binds is unknown.

This table comes from immunoSEQ multiplex PCR, and its TCRdb copy is limited to in-frame clones, with some not included. The sample lists about 110,000 clones; approximately 91% were seen once. V was trimmed by 0 bases and J by 0 bases, leaving 9 bases between them. In germline, CDR1 is MDHEN, CDR2 SYDVKM. The CDR3 loop spans 16 amino acids. An approximately 120-subject validation cohort, separate from the roughly 700-subject first cohort, supplied the donors. V gene TRBV28 combines with J gene TRBJ1-3; TRBD1 is a possible D gene (6 bases). This receptor was taken from a woman aged 18-29 years in good health and CMV-seronegative. The material sequenced was PBMCs. The CDR3 DNA is TGTGCCAGCAGTTTATGGGGGACAAGCTCTGGAAACACCATATATTTT. Translation gives CASSLWGTSSGNTIYF.